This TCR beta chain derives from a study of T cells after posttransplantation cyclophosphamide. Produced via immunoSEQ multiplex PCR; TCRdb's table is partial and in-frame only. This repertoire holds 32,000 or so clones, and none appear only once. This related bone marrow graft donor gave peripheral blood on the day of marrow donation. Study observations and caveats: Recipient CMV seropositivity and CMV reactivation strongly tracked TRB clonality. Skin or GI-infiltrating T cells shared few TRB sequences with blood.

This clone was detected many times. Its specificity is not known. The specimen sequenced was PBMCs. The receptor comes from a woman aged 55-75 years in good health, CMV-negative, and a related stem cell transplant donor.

CDR3 region: CASSQDARGVGYGYTF. The CDR3 region has the DNA TGCGCCAGCAGCCAAGATGCGCGAGGGGTTGGCTATGGCTACACCTTC. The V call is TRBV4-1, the J call TRBJ1-2; weak D call: TRBD1 (5 bases). The CDR3 is 16 residues long. Germline CDR1 reads MGHRA; CDR2 reads YSYEKL. Trimming removed 0 bases at V and 4 bases at J, with 15 bases between.